Below are 24 T cell receptor beta chains sequenced from a single sample in a study of T cells in women clearing cervical HPV infection. Repertoires were generated with immunoSEQ multiplex PCR, while TCRdb's copy carries only in-frame clones and drops some. This table lists roughly 25,000 clones. Sequencing used blood buffy coat. These receptors were obtained from a woman between 18 and 70 years old with a cervical HPV16 infection that either progressed to CIN3+ or cleared (not recorded which).

Worth noting for this clone: From the germline J gene comes the end of the CDR3, since the read stops 3 residues before it. The chain uses TRBV24-1 and TRBJ2-3; D remains unclear. Trimming took 3 bases from V and 0 from J, leaving 9 bases between them. Germline CDR1 is KGHDR and CDR2 is SFDVKD. CDR3 length: 15 residues. The CDR3 bases that were read are TGTGCCACCAGTGATGTGATTAGTAGCACAGATACG. Its protein product is CATSDVISSTDT. The CDR3 as a whole reads CATSDVISSTDTQYF.

Concerning this clone itself: The DNA ends 3 residues before the CDR3 does, and the rest of the CDR3 is filled in from the germline J gene. The chain is built from TRBV5-1 and TRBJ2-7; 12 bases fit TRBD1. The length of the CDR3 is 15 residues. After removal of 5 bases from V and 2 bases from J, the junction contained 5 bases not matched to a gene. Germline V lookup: CDR1 SGHRS, CDR2 YFSETQ. This CDR3 is CASSTGTGGPYEQYF. The CDR3 bases that were read are TGCGCCAGCAGTACCGGGACAGGGGGCCCCTACGAG.

As to this clone: The sequence runs out 3 residues before the end of the CDR3; the remainder is reconstructed from the germline J gene. J is TRBJ1-2 and V is TRBV18, with D hard to call. The length of the CDR3 is 16 residues. Germline lookup yields CDR1 KGHSH and CDR2 LQKENI. The CDR3 sequence: CASSPPNRASTDTYTF. The CDR3 bases that were read are TGTGCCAGCTCACCACCAAACCGAGCTAGCACAGATACC.

As for this clone: The CDR3 goes on 3 residues after the read ends, and that part is filled in from the germline J gene. The J gene is TRBJ1-2, the V gene TRBV5-1, with 10 bases that match TRBD1. This CDR3 comprises 15 residues. Germline V gives CDR1 SGHRS, CDR2 YFSETQ. CDR3 sequence: CASNSGMTGGFDYTF. CDR3 DNA (partial): TGCGCCAGCAATTCTGGCATGACAGGGGGCTTTGAC.

As for this clone: The read ends 3 residues before the CDR3 terminus; that terminus is restored from the germline J gene. The V gene is TRBV30, the J gene TRBJ1-1, with no clear D. Germline CDR1 reads GTSNPN; CDR2 reads SVGIG (reference sequence). V lost 0 bases and J 1 base, leaving 9 bases between the germline ends. This CDR3 is 14 amino acids long. CDR3: CAWSVGRQNTEAFF. Partial CDR3 DNA: TGTGCCTGGAGTGTAGGGCGACAGAACACTGAA.

About this clone itself: The CDR3 is cut off 3 residues early in the read; its end comes from the germline J gene. The chain joins TRBV7-9 to TRBJ2-7; unclear D gene. The V end was cut by 5 bases, the J end by 0 bases, with 11 bases between. The CDR3 has 14 residues. CDR1 and CDR2 (germline): SEHNR, FQNEAQ (reference sequence). This chain's CDR3 is CASSGNQSSYEQYF. The part of the CDR3 DNA that was read is TGTGCCAGCAGCGGCAACCAGAGCTCCTACGAG.

For this clone: The read comes to an end 3 residues before the CDR3 does, leaving the germline J gene to fill in the end. This chain connects TRBV18 to TRBJ2-5; 10 nucleotides agree with TRBD2. Germline CDR1 reads KGHSH; CDR2 reads LQKENI. CDR3 length equals 14 residues. The V segment lost 5 bases and the J segment 5 bases; nucleotides outside the gene matches: 5. Partial CDR3 DNA: TGTGCCAGCTCAGAGCGGGAGGGCCGGGAGACC. Protein sequence: CASSEREGRET. The full-length CDR3 reads as CASSEREGRETQYF. The variable domain in full, with the rest retrieved from reference TRBV18 and TRBJ2-5, is NAGVMQNPRHLVRRRGQEARLRCSPMKGHSHVYWYRQLPEEGLKFMVYLQKENIIDESGMPKERFSAEFPKEGPSILRIQQVVRGDSAAYFCASSEREGRETQYFGPGTRLLVL.

On this clone itself: The read ends 3 residues before the CDR3 terminus; that terminus is restored from the germline J gene. The V gene is TRBV18, the J gene TRBJ1-4; D is uncertain. The V gene's germline CDR1 is KGHSH and CDR2 LQKENI. Trimming removed 3 bases from V and 4 bases from J, with 15 bases in between. The CDR3 is 16 amino acids. The CDR3 protein is CASSPSGGLNNEKLFF. CDR3 bases read: TGTGCCAGCTCACCTAGCGGAGGGCTGAATAATGAAAAA.

About this clone itself: The CDR3 end lies 3 residues beyond the end of the read and is filled in from the germline J gene. The V and J genes are TRBV5-1 and TRBJ2-1, with TRBD2 matching over 7 bases. V dropped 0 bases and J dropped 5; count of bases not matched to a gene: 5. CDR1 and CDR2 (germline): SGHRS, YFSETQ. The CDR3 covers 15 residues. CDR3 DNA, as far as it was read: TGCGCCAGCAGCTTGGGGGCGGGAGACGACAATGAG. This encodes CASSLGAGDDNE. The complete CDR3 reads CASSLGAGDDNEQFF. The full variable domain, with the rest looked up from reference TRBV5-1 and TRBJ2-1, is KAGVTQTPRYLIKTRGQQVTLSCSPISGHRSVSWYQQTPGQGLQFLFEYFSETQRNKGNFPGRFSGRQFSNSRSEMNVSTLELGDSALYLCASSLGAGDDNEQFFGPGTRLTVL.

This clone is labeled medium-sized (0.01 to 0.1%) based on frequency. The read finishes 3 residues shy of the CDR3 end, and the germline J gene is used to complete it. This rearrangement joins TRBV5-5 to TRBJ1-6; 9 bases map to TRBD1. V lost 4 bases, J lost 9 bases, and 8 bases stayed unmatched. The CDR3 consists of 15 residues. Looked up from germline, CDR1 is SGHKS and CDR2 is YYEKEE (reference sequence). CDR3 DNA, as far as it was read: TGTGCCAGCAGCCCCCGGGACAGGGTAGCTTCACCC. Translated: CASSPRDRVASP. In full, the CDR3 reads CASSPRDRVASPLHF.

Comment on this clone: The CDR3 extends 3 residues past the end of the read, so its final part is completed from the germline J gene. The V gene is TRBV30, the J gene TRBJ1-4; no firm D call. This CDR3 has 14 amino acids. In germline, CDR1 is GTSNPN, CDR2 SVGIG (reference sequence). CDR3 bases read: TGTGCCTGGACTAGGAGTCGGCGGGGTTCACCA. Its translation: CAWTRSRRGSP. The whole CDR3 sequence is CAWTRSRRGSPLFF.

Concerning this clone: The CDR3 end is not reached by the read, which stops 3 residues before it; the germline J gene fills it in. This chain joins TRBV4-2 and TRBJ2-2, with D tentatively TRBD1 (6 bases). The V gene's germline CDR1 is LGHNA and CDR2 YNFKEQ. The CDR3 consists of 16 residues. V lost 0 bases and J 1 base, leaving 9 bases between the germline ends. The CDR3 loop reads CASSQEGQLNTGELFF. Partial CDR3 DNA: TGTGCCAGCAGCCAAGAAGGACAGCTGAACACCGGGGAG.

For this clone: Sequencing ends 3 residues short of the CDR3 end; the germline J gene provides the rest. The rearrangement joins TRBV19 to TRBJ2-7, with D possibly being TRBD1 (6 bases). The CDR3 runs 13 residues. Deletions cut 5 bases from V and 3 bases from J, with 11 bases between. Germline values: CDR1 LNHDA, CDR2 SQIVND (reference sequence). The DNA read from the CDR3 is TGTGCCAGTAGTGCAGACAGGTACTACGAG. It translates to CASSADRYYE. The CDR3 reads in full as CASSADRYYEQYF.

Note on this clone: The read terminates 3 residues before the CDR3 end, so the remaining end is supplied by the germline J gene. The gene calls are TRBV4-1 and TRBJ2-2, with 8 nucleotides matching TRBD2. J lost 2 bases, V lost 5 bases, and 4 bases had no gene match. CDR1 and CDR2 from the germline V gene are MGHRA and YSYEKL. The CDR3 is 15 amino acids. CDR3 sequence: CASSRAGVNTGELFF. The CDR3 bases that were read are TGCGCCAGCAGCAGAGCGGGAGTTAACACCGGGGAG.

Turning to this clone: With the read ending 3 residues before the CDR3 end, the germline J gene is used to fill in that end. This chain links TRBV5-1 with TRBJ1-4; D unresolved. Per the germline V gene, CDR1 is SGHRS and CDR2 is YFSETQ. V was clipped by 2 bases and J by 4 bases, with 9 bases between them. CDR3 size: 14 residues. The CDR3 DNA, read in part, is TGCGCCAGCAGCTTAGAGGGTATTAATGAAAAA. Residues: CASSLEGINEK. The full-length CDR3 reads as CASSLEGINEKLFF.

With respect to this clone: With the read ending 3 residues before the CDR3 end, the germline J gene is used to fill in that end. V and J are TRBV20-1 and TRBJ2-2, with 7 nucleotides matching TRBD1. Trimming at V came to 2 bases and at J to 6 bases, leaving 15 bases not matched to a gene. CDR1 and CDR2 (germline): DFQATT, SNEGSKA (reference sequence). The CDR3 contains 17 residues. Incomplete CDR3 DNA: TGCAGTGCTAGACCCCGACAGGGCGTCCGGTCGGCCGGGGAG. Its protein is CSARPRQGVRSAGE. The entire CDR3 is CSARPRQGVRSAGELFF.

For this clone: The CDR3 end falls 3 residues outside the read, so it is completed with the germline J gene. The chain links TRBV2 to TRBJ1-2; the D gene is possibly TRBD1 (6 bases). V was trimmed by 10 bases and J by 2 bases, leaving 26 bases between them. In germline, CDR1 is SNHLY, CDR2 FYNNEI. The CDR3 is made up of 17 amino acids. Partial CDR3 DNA: TGTGCCACATCCAGCGGCCAGGGGTATCTTGAAAACTATGGC. Amino acids: CATSSGQGYLENYG. The full CDR3 protein reads CATSSGQGYLENYGYTF.

Points on this clone: The read terminates 3 residues before the CDR3 end, so the remaining end is supplied by the germline J gene. J is TRBJ2-3 and V is TRBV7-6; TRBD1 aligns across 7 bases. CDR1 and CDR2 from the germline V gene are SGHVS and FNYEAQ. J was trimmed by 0 bases and V by 5 bases; bases with no gene match: 8. The CDR3 is 16 amino acids. Incomplete CDR3 DNA: TGTGCCAGCAGCACCCTAGGACAGGTTAGCACAGATACG. This encodes CASSTLGQVSTDT. The entire CDR3 sequence reads CASSTLGQVSTDTQYF.

Note on this clone: The read comes to an end 3 residues before the CDR3 does, leaving the germline J gene to fill in the end. V is TRBV20-1 and J is TRBJ1-4; D unresolved. Trimming cost V 0 bases and J 5 bases, with 10 bases left between them. Germline V gives CDR1 DFQATT, CDR2 SNEGSKA (reference sequence). CDR3 length equals 14 residues. Partial CDR3 DNA: TGCAGTGCTAGAGACTGGCAGGCGAATGAAAAA. Translation gives CSARDWQANEK. The CDR3 in its entirety is CSARDWQANEKLFF.

About this clone itself: Sequencing ends 3 residues short of the CDR3 end; the germline J gene provides the rest. The chain is built from TRBV19 and TRBJ1-1; D is uncertain. CDR3 length: 14 residues. The germline gives CDR1 LNHDA, CDR2 SQIVND (reference sequence). The sequenced CDR3 bases are TGTGCCAGTAGTATAGGCAGGTACTCGGTGGGA. Translation gives CASSIGRYSVG. The whole CDR3 sequence is CASSIGRYSVGAFF.

Worth noting for this clone: The read ends 3 residues before the CDR3 terminus; that terminus is restored from the germline J gene. The J gene is TRBJ2-7, the V gene TRBV18, with D possibly TRBD1 on 5 matching bases. This CDR3 spans 14 amino acids. CDR1 is KGHSH, CDR2 LQKENI, per germline. The V gene lost 3 bases and the J gene lost 4 bases, with 13 bases spanning the gap. The CDR3 bases that were read are TGTGCCAGCTCACCTCGACAGCCTTTATACGAG. It is translated as CASSPRQPLYE. Given in full, the CDR3 is CASSPRQPLYEQYF.

Details on this clone: Read sequence stops 3 residues before the CDR3 end, and the germline J gene provides the missing end. The chain joins TRBV7-8 to TRBJ1-4; no firm D call. The V end lost 3 bases, the J end lost 7 bases, and 12 bases lay between the germline ends. The CDR3 contains 14 residues. Per the germline V gene, CDR1 is SGHVS and CDR2 is FQNEAQ. Here the CDR3 reads CASSLGGVGEKLFF. The part of the CDR3 DNA that was read is TGTGCCAGCAGCTTGGGCGGGGTTGGTGAAAAA.

On this clone itself: Read coverage stops 3 residues before the CDR3 terminus; the germline J gene supplies the remainder. V usage is TRBV19 and J usage is TRBJ2-7; TRBD2 aligns across 7 bases. V shed 3 bases, J shed 1 base, and the junction held 6 bases outside the gene matches. CDR1 and CDR2 from the germline V gene are LNHDA and SQIVND (reference sequence). CDR3 length: 15 amino acids. Partial CDR3 DNA: TGTGCCAGTAGTATCGCTAGCGGAGATTCCTACGAG. This gives the protein CASSIASGDSYE. The CDR3 in full is CASSIASGDSYEQYF.

Notes on this clone: The CDR3 end falls 3 residues outside the read, so it is completed with the germline J gene. The chain uses TRBV9 and TRBJ2-7; D gene unclear. V was trimmed by 4 bases and J by 4 bases, leaving 15 bases between them. The CDR3 loop spans 14 amino acids. Per the germline V gene, CDR1 is SGDLS and CDR2 is YYNGEE. Partial CDR3 DNA: TGTGCCAGCAGCCCCCCAAGCGAACCATACGAG. It codes for CASSPPSEPYE. In full, the CDR3 reads CASSPPSEPYEQYF. The full variable domain, in which reference TRBV9 and TRBJ2-7 provide the parts outside the CDR3, is DSGVTQTPKHLITATGQRVTLRCSPRSGDLSVYWYQQSLDQGLQFLIQYYNGEERAKGNILERFSAQQFPDLHSELNLSSLELGDSALYFCASSPPSEPYEQYFGPGTRLTVT.